This T cell receptor (beta chain) was recovered during a study of molecular identifiers for immune sequencing clone quantification. Study-wide points: Clonotypes topping 20 RNA copies carried over 99% of effector molecules but under 1% of naive ones.

TCRdb re-derived calls from the PCR reads in MiXCR, one entry per CDR3 protein. The table records hundreds of thousands of distinct CDR3 sequences, roughly 25% of them present only once. In this sample, this clonotype turned up many times. Its antigen is unidentified. CDR1 and CDR2 from the germline V gene are MDHEN and SYDVKM. V lost 7 bases and J lost 0, with 16 bases in between. The CDR3 consists of 16 residues. The chain is built from TRBV28 and TRBJ2-1; D call uncertain. Sequences were obtained from naive CD8+ T cells from blood, with Jurkat cell RNA spiked in. Subset here: FACS-sorted CD8+CD4-CCR7+CD45RA+ naive T cells. The TCR originated in a human donor in good health. Some libraries in this study had Jurkat cell RNA spiked in. The CDR3 region is CASNLRTVSSYNEQFF. Written as DNA, the CDR3 is TGTGCCAGCAATCTCAGGACGGTGAGCTCCTACAATGAGCAGTTCTTC.